The present entry profiles one T cell receptor beta chain with its context. Its antigen is undetermined. The data derive from a study of cytomegalovirus exposure and HLA in healthy donors. The study's findings and limits: Cytomegalovirus status was reportedly diagnosed by the classifier with high specificity and sensitivity. Productive rates of about 90% or about 30% were seen for most TCR beta V segments in an earlier analysis. The study reported that TCR beta sequences accurately predicted HLA-A and HLA-B alleles in most subjects.

There were likely unrecorded immune exposures, though donors were nominally healthy when sampled. Germline V gene sequence: CDR1 LNHDA, CDR2 SQIVND (reference sequence). The CDR3 consists of 16 residues. Trimming removed 3 bases at V and 0 bases at J, with 12 bases between. Researchers ran the PCR with 60 Vbeta and 13 Jbeta primers. Clones were sequenced by immunoSEQ multiplex PCR, and TCRdb holds only the in-frame ones, with some missing. The sample contains under 200,000 clones, about 85% of which appear only once. The source material was PBMCs. The clonotype comes from a man in his thirties or forties in good health and CMV-seropositive. The chain is built from TRBV19 and TRBJ1-5; D is unclear. The CDR3 DNA follows: TGTGCCAGTAGTATTAAGACAAGTTATAGCAATCAGCCCCAGCATTTT. It specifies CASSIKTSYSNQPQHF.